This is a list of T cell receptor beta chains from one sample in a study of CD8+ T cells in alopecia areata. Using immunoSEQ multiplex PCR, the repertoire was profiled, and TCRdb retains in-frame clones only, with some absent. The data contain over 250,000 clones, 60% of them seen just once; the ten biggest clones take up 0.8% to 1%. Material: CD4+ T cells sorted from blood, obtained around week 53, from a patient treated with tofacitinib. The receptors here all came from a human donor with alopecia areata. The conserved cysteine and the conserved F or W are not part of the CDR3 here.

TRBV5-1,TRBJ2-6,ASSLAGPSGANVLT
TRBV5-1,TRBJ1-6,ASSSGDSLQGSPLH
TRBV29-1,TRBJ2-7,SVEHRQGRYEQY
TRBV5-1,TRBJ2-1,ASSVLAGGPNEQF
TRBV2,TRBJ2-3,ASRLAGGPSDTQY
TRBV7-9,TRBJ1-4,ASARGTTNEKLF
TRBV10-3,TRBJ2-5,AISVLDGTQY
TRBV7-9,TRBJ1-2,ASSGGPNYGYT
TRBV29-1,TRBJ2-3,SVGFADTQY
TRBV29-1,TRBJ2-1,RVRGGNEQF
TRBV4-3,TRBJ2-3,ASSQGAAGTDTQY
TRBV29-1,TRBJ2-7,SAGTGVGYEQY
TRBV11-2,TRBJ1-6,ASSLRTGRGSPLH
TRBV4-3,TRBJ2-3,ASSQEHRSDTQY
TRBV6-6,TRBJ2-3,ASSRGAGADTQY
TRBV25-1,TRBJ1-1,ASSERDQGSTEAF
TRBV29-1,TRBJ2-7,SVDWGNEQY
TRBV7-4,TRBJ2-7,ASSVPAKRPFYEQY
TRBV5-1,TRBJ2-7,ASSLQGVAYEQY
TRBV9,TRBJ2-2,ASSEGQGVFANTGELF
TRBV5-1,TRBJ2-3,ASSLRSVGTDTQY
TRBV27,TRBJ1-4,ASSFVGEKLF
TRBV29-1,TRBJ2-5,SVGAGVETQY
TRBV5-1,TRBJ1-2,ASSLNRAYGYT
TRBV2,TRBJ1-2,ASSVDRASGYGYT
TRBV6-1,TRBJ1-5,ASSDLPGGQPQH
TRBV18,TRBJ2-1,ASSPPSIVGNEQF
TRBV5-4,TRBJ1-2,ASSPKAIPDYGYT
TRBV6-1,TRBJ1-2,ASSETATYGYT
TRBV5-1,TRBJ2-7,ASSPSGGTSYEQY
TRBV7-9,TRBJ2-3,ASSGLASDTQY
TRBV9,TRBJ1-2,ASSVGTRVSGGYT